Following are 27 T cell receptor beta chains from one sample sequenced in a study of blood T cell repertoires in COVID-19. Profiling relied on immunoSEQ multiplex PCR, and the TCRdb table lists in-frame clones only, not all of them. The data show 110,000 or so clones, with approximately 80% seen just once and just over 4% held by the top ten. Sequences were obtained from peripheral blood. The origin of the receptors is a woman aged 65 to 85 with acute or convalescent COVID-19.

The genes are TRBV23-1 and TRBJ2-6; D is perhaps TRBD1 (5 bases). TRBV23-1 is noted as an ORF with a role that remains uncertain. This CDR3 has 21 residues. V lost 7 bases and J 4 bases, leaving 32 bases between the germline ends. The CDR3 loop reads CASTIRLKQVLGHSGANVLTF. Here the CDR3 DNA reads TGCGCCAGCACTATCCGCCTGAAACAGGTTTTAGGTCACTCGGGGGCCAACGTCCTGACTTTC.

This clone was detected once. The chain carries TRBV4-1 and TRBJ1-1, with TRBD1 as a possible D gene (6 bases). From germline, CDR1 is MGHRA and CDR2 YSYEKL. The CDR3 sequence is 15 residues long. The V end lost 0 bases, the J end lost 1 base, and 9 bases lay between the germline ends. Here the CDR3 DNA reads TGCGCCAGCAGCCAAGATCGAGGGGGGAACACTGAAGCTTTCTTT. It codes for CASSQDRGGNTEAFF.

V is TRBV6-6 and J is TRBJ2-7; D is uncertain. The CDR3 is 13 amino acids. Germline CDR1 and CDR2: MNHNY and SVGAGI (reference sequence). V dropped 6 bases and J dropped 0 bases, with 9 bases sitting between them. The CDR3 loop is CASSPGSSYEQYV. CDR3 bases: TGTGCCAGCAGCCCAGGATCCTCCTACGAGCAGTACGTC.

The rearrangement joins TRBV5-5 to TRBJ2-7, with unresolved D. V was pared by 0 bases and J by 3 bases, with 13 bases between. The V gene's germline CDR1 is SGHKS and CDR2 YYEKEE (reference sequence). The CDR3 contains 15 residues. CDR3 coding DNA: TGTGCCAGCAGCTTGGGCCCCGAGTTGAACTACGAGCAGTACTTC. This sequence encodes CASSLGPELNYEQYF.

CDR3 protein: CASRGTGGIGELFF. The CDR3, as DNA: TGTGCCAGCAGGGGGACCGGAGGGATCGGGGAGCTGTTTTTT. V usage is TRBV6-5 and J usage is TRBJ2-2; TRBD2 might be the D (6 bases). This CDR3 spans 14 amino acids. Germline V gene sequence: CDR1 MNHEY, CDR2 SVGAGI. Between the trimmed V and J ends, which lost 6 bases and 7 bases, there was a span of 15 bases.

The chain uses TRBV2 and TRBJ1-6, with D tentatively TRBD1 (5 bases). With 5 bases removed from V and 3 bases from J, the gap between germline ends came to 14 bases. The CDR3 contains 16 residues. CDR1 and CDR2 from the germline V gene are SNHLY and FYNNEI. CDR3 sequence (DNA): TGTGCCAGCAGTCCAATGGGGGGGATCTATAATTCACCCCTCCACTTT. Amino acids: CASSPMGGIYNSPLHF.

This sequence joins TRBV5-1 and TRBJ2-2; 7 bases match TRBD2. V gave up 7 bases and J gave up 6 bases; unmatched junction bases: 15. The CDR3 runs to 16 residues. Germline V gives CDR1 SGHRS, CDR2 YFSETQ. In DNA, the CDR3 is TGCGCCAGCTTCACTCTTTTTGCGGGAGAACCCGGGGAGCTGTTTTTT. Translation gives CASFTLFAGEPGELFF.

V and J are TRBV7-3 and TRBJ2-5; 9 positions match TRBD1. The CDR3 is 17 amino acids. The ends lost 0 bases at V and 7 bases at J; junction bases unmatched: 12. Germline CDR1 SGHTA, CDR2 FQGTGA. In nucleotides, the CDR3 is TGTGCCAGCAGCTTAACGCCCCCGGGACAGGGCGGTGGGACCCAGTACTTC. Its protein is CASSLTPPGQGGGTQYF.

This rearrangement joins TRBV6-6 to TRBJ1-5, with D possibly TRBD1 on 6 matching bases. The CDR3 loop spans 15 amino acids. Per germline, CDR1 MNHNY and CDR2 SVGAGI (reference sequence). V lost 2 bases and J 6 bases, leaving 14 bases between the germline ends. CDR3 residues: CASSYDRDTGQPQHF. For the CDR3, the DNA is TGTGCCAGCAGTTACGATCGGGACACCGGTCAGCCCCAGCATTTT.

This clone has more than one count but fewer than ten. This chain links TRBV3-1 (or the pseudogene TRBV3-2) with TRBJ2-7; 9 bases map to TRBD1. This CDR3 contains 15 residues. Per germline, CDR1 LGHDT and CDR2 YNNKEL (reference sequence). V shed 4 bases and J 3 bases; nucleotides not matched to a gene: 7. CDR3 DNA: TGTGCCAGCAGCCGCCCAAGGGGACAGGGCTACGAGCAGTACTTC. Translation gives CASSRPRGQGYEQYF.

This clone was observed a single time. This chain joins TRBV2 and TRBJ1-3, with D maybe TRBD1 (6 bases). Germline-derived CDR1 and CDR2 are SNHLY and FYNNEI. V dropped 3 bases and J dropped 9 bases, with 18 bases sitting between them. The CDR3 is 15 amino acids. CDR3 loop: CASSENQQGSPTIYF. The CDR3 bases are TGTGCCAGCAGTGAGAACCAACAGGGAAGTCCCACCATATATTTT.

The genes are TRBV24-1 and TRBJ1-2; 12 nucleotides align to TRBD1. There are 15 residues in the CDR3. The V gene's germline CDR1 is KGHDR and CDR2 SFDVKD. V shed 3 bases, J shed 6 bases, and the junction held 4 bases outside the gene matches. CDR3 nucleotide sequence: TGTGCCACCAGTGATCTGGGACAGGGGGCTGATGGCTACACCTTC. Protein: CATSDLGQGADGYTF.

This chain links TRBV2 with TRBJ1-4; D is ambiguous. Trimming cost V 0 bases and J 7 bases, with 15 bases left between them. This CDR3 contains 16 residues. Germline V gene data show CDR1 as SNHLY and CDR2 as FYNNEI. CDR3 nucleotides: TGTGCCAGCAGTGAAGCGCGGGCAGGATCTTTTGAAAAACTGTTTTTT. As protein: CASSEARAGSFEKLFF. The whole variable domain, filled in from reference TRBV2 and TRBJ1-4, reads EPEVTQTPSHQVTQMGQEVILRCVPISNHLYFYWYRQILGQKVEFLVSFYNNEISEKSEIFDDQFSVERPDGSNFTLKIRSTKLEDSAMYFCASSEARAGSFEKLFFGSGTQLSVL.

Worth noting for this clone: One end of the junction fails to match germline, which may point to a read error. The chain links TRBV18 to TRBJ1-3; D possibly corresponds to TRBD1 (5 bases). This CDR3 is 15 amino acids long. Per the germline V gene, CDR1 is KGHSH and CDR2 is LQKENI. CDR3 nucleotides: TGTGTCAGCTCACCAGGTGGGACTACGGGAAACACCATATATTTT. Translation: CVSSPGGTTGNTIYF.

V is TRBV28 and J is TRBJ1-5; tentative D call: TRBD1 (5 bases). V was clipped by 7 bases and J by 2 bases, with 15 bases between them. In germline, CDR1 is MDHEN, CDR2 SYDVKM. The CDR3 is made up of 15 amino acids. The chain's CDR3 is CASIPRGIGNQPQHF. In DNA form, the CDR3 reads TGTGCCAGCATCCCTCGGGGGATCGGCAATCAGCCCCAGCATTTT.

The CDR3 DNA is TGTGCCAGCAGCGTACGGGTTTCCTTGAACACCGGGGAGCTGTTTTTT. It translates to CASSVRVSLNTGELFF. The chain employs TRBV9 and TRBJ2-2; no firm D call. This CDR3 has 16 amino acids. CDR1 and CDR2 (germline): SGDLS, YYNGEE. The V gene lost 1 base and the J gene lost 1 base, with 11 bases spanning the gap.

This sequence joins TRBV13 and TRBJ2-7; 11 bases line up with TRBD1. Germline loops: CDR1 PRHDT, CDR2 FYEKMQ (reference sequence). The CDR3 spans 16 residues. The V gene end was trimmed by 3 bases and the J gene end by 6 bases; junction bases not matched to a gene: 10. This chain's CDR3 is CASSLRPGQGGGEQYF. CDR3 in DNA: TGTGCCAGCAGCTTGCGACCGGGACAGGGGGGTGGCGAGCAGTACTTC.

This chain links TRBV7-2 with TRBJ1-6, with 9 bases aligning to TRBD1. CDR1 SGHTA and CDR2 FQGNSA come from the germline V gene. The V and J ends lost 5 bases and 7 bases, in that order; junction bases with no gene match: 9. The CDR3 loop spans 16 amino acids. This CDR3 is CASSPRTGERNSPLHF. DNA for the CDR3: TGTGCCAGCAGCCCCAGGACAGGGGAACGAAATTCACCCCTCCACTTT.

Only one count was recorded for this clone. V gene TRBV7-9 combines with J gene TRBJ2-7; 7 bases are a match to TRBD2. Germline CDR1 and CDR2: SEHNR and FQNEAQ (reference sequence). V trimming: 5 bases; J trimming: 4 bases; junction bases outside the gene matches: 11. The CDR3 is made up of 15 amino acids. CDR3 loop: CASSPALASGYEQYF. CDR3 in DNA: TGTGCCAGCAGCCCTGCCCTGGCTAGCGGTTACGAGCAGTACTTC.

CDR3 sequence (DNA): TGCGCCAGCAGCTTGGAGGACAGGGTCGAGACCCAGTACTTC. Translation: CASSLEDRVETQYF. The genes are TRBV5-1 and TRBJ2-5, with 8 bases identical to TRBD1. The CDR3 sequence is 14 residues long. J gave up 5 bases and V 0 bases, and 3 bases lay outside the gene matches. Germline V CDR1 and CDR2: SGHRS, YFSETQ.

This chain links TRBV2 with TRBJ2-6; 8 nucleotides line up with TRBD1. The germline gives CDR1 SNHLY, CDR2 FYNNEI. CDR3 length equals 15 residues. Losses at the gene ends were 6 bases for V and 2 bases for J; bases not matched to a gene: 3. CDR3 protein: CASSKQGAGANVLTF. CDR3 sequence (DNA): TGTGCCAGCAGCAAACAGGGGGCTGGGGCCAACGTCCTGACTTTC. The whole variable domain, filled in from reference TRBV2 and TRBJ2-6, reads EPEVTQTPSHQVTQMGQEVILRCVPISNHLYFYWYRQILGQKVEFLVSFYNNEISEKSEIFDDQFSVERPDGSNFTLKIRSTKLEDSAMYFCASSKQGAGANVLTFGAGSRLTVL.

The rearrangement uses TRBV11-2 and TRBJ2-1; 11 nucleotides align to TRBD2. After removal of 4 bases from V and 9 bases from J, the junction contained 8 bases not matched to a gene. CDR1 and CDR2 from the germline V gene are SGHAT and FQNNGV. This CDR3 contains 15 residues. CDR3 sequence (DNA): TGTGCCAGCAGCTACACTAGCGGGGGTATGGGTGAGCAGTTCTTC. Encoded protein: CASSYTSGGMGEQFF. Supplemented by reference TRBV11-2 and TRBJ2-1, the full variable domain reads EAGVAQSPRYKIIEKRQSVAFWCNPISGHATLYWYQQILGQGPKLLIQFQNNGVVDDSQLPKDRFSAERLKGVDSTLKIQPAKLEDSAVYLCASSYTSGGMGEQFFGPGTRLTVL.

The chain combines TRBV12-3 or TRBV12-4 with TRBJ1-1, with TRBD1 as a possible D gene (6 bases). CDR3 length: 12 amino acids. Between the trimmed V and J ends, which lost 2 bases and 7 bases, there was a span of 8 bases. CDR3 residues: CASSLRGFEAFF. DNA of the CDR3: TGTGCCAGCAGTTTAAGGGGGTTTGAAGCTTTCTTT.

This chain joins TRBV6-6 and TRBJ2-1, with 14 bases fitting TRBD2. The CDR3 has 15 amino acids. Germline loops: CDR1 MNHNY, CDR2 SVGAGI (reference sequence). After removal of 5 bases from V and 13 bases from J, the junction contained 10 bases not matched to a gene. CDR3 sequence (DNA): TGTGCCAGCAGTCCCGGGACTAGCGGGAGTGTTGGACAGTTCTTC. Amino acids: CASSPGTSGSVGQFF.

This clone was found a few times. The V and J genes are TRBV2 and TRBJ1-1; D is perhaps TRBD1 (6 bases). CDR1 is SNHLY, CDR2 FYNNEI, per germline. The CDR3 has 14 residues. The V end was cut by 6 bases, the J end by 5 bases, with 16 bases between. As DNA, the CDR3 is TGTGCCAGCAGAGATACAGGGTCCGGAACTGAAGCTTTCTTT. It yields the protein CASRDTGSGTEAFF.

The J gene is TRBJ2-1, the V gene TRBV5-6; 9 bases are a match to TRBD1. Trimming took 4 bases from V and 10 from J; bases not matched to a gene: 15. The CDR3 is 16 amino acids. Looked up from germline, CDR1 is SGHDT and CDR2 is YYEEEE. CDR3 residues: CASSLAGTGNLGEQFF. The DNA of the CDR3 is TGTGCCAGCAGCCTCGCCGGGACAGGGAACCTAGGGGAGCAGTTCTTC.

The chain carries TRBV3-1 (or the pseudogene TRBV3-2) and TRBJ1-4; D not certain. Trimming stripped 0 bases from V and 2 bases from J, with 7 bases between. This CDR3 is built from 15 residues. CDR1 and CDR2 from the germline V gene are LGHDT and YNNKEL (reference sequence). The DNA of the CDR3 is TGTGCCAGCAGCCAAGATACCGGGACTAATGAAAAACTGTTTTTT. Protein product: CASSQDTGTNEKLFF.